This passage covers 17 T cell receptor beta chains from one sample sequenced in a study of cytomegalovirus exposure and HLA in healthy donors. The PCR ran on 60 Vbeta and 13 Jbeta primers. Sequencing used immunoSEQ multiplex PCR; TCRdb keeps in-frame clones, though not all of them. Of 110,000 or so clones listed, 82% are singletons. Input material: PBMCs. These receptors all stem from a woman aged 18-29 years in good health and CMV-seronegative.

The chain has TRBV5-6 and TRBJ2-1, with 9 bases lining up with TRBD2. The CDR3 totals 15 residues. V shed 3 bases, J shed 7 bases, and the junction held 8 bases outside the gene matches. The germline V gene encodes CDR1 SGHDT and CDR2 YYEEEE. The CDR3 coding sequence is TGTGCCAGCAGCTACGTCAGACTAGCGGTAAATGAGCAGTTCTTC. Its translation is CASSYVRLAVNEQFF.

The chain recombines TRBV28 with TRBJ2-7; the D is unclear. Germline-derived CDR1 and CDR2 are MDHEN and SYDVKM. V lost 6 bases to trimming and J lost 5 bases, with 17 bases between them. This CDR3 region has 14 residues. CDR3 in DNA: TGTGCCAGCAGAACGGTCTCTTCGAACCACGAGCAGTACTTC. Amino acids: CASRTVSSNHEQYF.

The V gene is TRBV29-1, the J gene TRBJ1-2; unclear D gene. V lost 0 bases and J 3 bases, leaving 11 bases between the germline ends. This CDR3 has 14 residues. Germline lookup yields CDR1 SQVTM and CDR2 ANQGSEA. The CDR3 loop is CSVEDRGSDYGYTF. In DNA form, the CDR3 reads TGCAGCGTTGAAGATCGCGGATCTGACTATGGCTACACCTTC.

V and J are TRBV15 and TRBJ1-3; D remains ambiguous. Germline-derived CDR1 and CDR2 are LNHNV and YYDKDF (reference sequence). V was clipped by 1 base and J by 0 bases, with 13 bases between them. The CDR3 runs to 17 residues. DNA for the CDR3: TGTGCCACCAGCAGAGGGAAGCCAAACTACTCTGGAAACACCATATATTTT. Translating it yields CATSRGKPNYSGNTIYF.

This clone was seen a few times. The chain recombines TRBV9 with TRBJ1-5; no clear D gene. The CDR3 extends over 14 amino acids. The germline V gene encodes CDR1 SGDLS and CDR2 YYNGEE. Trimming stripped 4 bases from V and 1 base from J, with 9 bases between. DNA for the CDR3: TGTGCCAGCAGCCCCGGCGGGAGCAATCAGCCCCAGCATTTT. Protein sequence: CASSPGGSNQPQHF.

This rearrangement joins TRBV27 to TRBJ1-5; no definite D call. CDR3 length: 14 amino acids. Germline CDR1 reads MNHEY; CDR2 reads SMNVEV (reference sequence). V lost 2 bases and J lost 7, with 12 bases in between. The CDR3 region is CASSLKPSGQPQHF. CDR3 coding DNA: TGTGCCAGCAGTTTAAAGCCAAGCGGCCAGCCCCAGCATTTT.

This sequence joins TRBV29-1 and TRBJ1-2; D ambiguous. Germline assignment: CDR1 SQVTM and CDR2 ANQGSEA. The CDR3 is 12 amino acids. Trimming stripped 5 bases from V and 4 bases from J, with 11 bases between. The CDR3 is CSVSREGYGYTF. DNA for the CDR3: TGCAGCGTTAGTAGGGAGGGCTATGGCTACACCTTC.

This rearrangement joins TRBV5-1 to TRBJ1-1; 9 bases are shared with TRBD1. From germline, CDR1 is SGHRS and CDR2 YFSETQ. J lost 0 bases, V lost 0 bases, and 3 bases had no gene match. This CDR3 comprises 16 residues. The CDR3 bases are TGCGCCAGCAGCTTGGGGACAGGGGTGGTGAACACTGAAGCTTTCTTT. Its translation is CASSLGTGVVNTEAFF.

This chain uses TRBV2 with TRBJ1-6; D possibly corresponds to TRBD1 (6 bases). Germline assignment: CDR1 SNHLY and CDR2 FYNNEI. This CDR3 has 15 residues. V was clipped by 4 bases and J by 7 bases, with 14 bases between them. CDR3 bases: TGTGCCAGCAGTGCCATGCAGGGGCGGAATTCACCCCTCCACTTT. Translating gives CASSAMQGRNSPLHF.

This sequence joins TRBV18 and TRBJ2-7, with D possibly being TRBD1 (6 bases). V was shortened by 3 bases and J by 2 bases, with 11 bases between the two germline ends. The CDR3 loop spans 14 amino acids. In germline, CDR1 is KGHSH, CDR2 LQKENI. The CDR3 nucleotides are TGTGCCAGCTCACCTTCCTGGGACACCTACGAGCAGTACTTC. Residues: CASSPSWDTYEQYF.

The V and J genes are TRBV7-2 and TRBJ2-3; D is unclear. CDR1 is SGHTA, CDR2 FQGNSA, per germline. Trimming took 5 bases from V and 7 from J, leaving 19 bases between them. The CDR3 runs to 15 residues. In nucleotides, the CDR3 is TGTGCCAGCAGCCCCGTAGTAGGAGTGAGAAATACGCAGTATTTT. It yields the protein CASSPVVGVRNTQYF.

V and J are TRBV6-5 and TRBJ1-2; weak D call: TRBD1 (5 bases). Germline CDR1 MNHEY, CDR2 SVGAGI. The CDR3 spans 14 residues. V gave up 6 bases and J gave up 8 bases, with 19 bases separating them. The CDR3 sequence is CASRGTGGFYGYTF. In DNA form, the CDR3 reads TGTGCCAGCAGAGGGACGGGGGGGTTTTACGGCTACACCTTC.

The chain carries TRBV2 and TRBJ2-1, with 11 positions matching TRBD1. The CDR3 runs to 14 residues. The V segment lost 6 bases and the J segment 7 bases; nucleotides outside the gene matches: 5. Germline values: CDR1 SNHLY, CDR2 FYNNEI. The CDR3, as DNA: TGTGCCAGCAGCGAGGACAGGGGGCTGAATGAGCAGTTCTTC. This translates into CASSEDRGLNEQFF.

The chain couples TRBV29-1 to TRBJ1-4; D possibly corresponds to TRBD1 (6 bases). The CDR3 runs 12 residues. Per germline, CDR1 SQVTM and CDR2 ANQGSEA. The V and J ends lost 8 bases and 10 bases respectively, with 17 bases between them. As DNA, the CDR3 is TGCAGCAGCAGGGGATATGAAGGAAAACTGTTTTTT. It yields the protein CSSRGYEGKLFF.

The table lists this clone with a count of one. The chain uses TRBV29-1 and TRBJ2-1; tentative D call: TRBD2 (6 bases). Looked up from germline, CDR1 is SQVTM and CDR2 is ANQGSEA. The CDR3 is 15 residues long. V lost 3 bases and J 1 base, leaving 13 bases between the germline ends. Here the CDR3 reads CSVDGEAASYNEQFF. Here the CDR3 DNA reads TGCAGCGTTGACGGGGAGGCGGCGTCCTACAATGAGCAGTTCTTC.

The V and J genes are TRBV27 and TRBJ2-1, with 7 bases fitting TRBD1. J was trimmed by 4 bases and V by 8 bases; bases with no gene match: 5. The germline CDR1 and CDR2 sequences are MNHEY and SMNVEV (reference sequence). The CDR3 spans 13 residues. The CDR3 loop reads CASSGTAYNEQFF. In DNA, the CDR3 is TGTGCCAGCTCCGGGACAGCATACAATGAGCAGTTCTTC.

This clone was observed once. The V gene is TRBV5-4, the J gene TRBJ2-7, with D unclear. There are 15 residues in the CDR3. The germline V and J ends were trimmed by 0 bases and 5 bases, with 15 bases remaining between them. CDR1 SGHNT and CDR2 YYREEE come from the germline V gene (reference sequence). CDR3 protein: CASSLGRVTWNEQYF. The CDR3, as DNA: TGTGCCAGCAGCTTGGGTCGGGTTACCTGGAACGAGCAGTACTTC.